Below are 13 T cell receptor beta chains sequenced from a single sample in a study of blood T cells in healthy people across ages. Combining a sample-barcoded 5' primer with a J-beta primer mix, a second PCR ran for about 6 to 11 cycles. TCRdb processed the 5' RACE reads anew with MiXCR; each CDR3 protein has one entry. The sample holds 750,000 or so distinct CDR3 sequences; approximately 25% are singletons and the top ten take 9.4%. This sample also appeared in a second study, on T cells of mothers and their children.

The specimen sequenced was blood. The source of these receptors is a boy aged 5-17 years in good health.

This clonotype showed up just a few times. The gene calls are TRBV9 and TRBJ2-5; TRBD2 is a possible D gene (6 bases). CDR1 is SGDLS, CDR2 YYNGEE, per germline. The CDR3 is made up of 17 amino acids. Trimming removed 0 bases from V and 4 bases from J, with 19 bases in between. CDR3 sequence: CASSVAASQDGGETQYF. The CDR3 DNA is TGTGCCAGCAGCGTAGCGGCTAGCCAAGACGGGGGAGAGACCCAGTACTTC.

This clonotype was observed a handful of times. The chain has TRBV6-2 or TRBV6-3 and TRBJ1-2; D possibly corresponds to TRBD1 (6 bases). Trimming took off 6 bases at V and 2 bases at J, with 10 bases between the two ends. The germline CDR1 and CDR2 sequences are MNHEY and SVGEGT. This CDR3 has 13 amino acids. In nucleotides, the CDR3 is TGTGCCAGCAGATCGGACAGAAACTATGGCTACACCTTC. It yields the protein CASRSDRNYGYTF.

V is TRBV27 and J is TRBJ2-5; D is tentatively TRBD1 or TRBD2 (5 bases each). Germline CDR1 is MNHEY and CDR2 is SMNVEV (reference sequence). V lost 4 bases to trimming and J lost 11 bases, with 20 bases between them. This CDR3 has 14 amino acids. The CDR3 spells CASSSGAPPGEQYF. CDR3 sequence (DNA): TGTGCCAGCAGTTCCGGGGCCCCTCCTGGGGAGCAGTACTTC.

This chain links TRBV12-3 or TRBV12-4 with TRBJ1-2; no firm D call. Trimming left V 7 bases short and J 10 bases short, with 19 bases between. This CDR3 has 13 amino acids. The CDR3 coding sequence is TGTGCCAGCACCCCGGGTAGTTGGAGTTCCTACACCTTC. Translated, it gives CASTPGSWSSYTF.

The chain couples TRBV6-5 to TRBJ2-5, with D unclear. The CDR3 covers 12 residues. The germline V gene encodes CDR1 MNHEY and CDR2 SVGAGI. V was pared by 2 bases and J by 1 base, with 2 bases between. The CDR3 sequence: CASSYAQETQYF. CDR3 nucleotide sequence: TGTGCCAGCAGTTACGCCCAAGAGACCCAGTACTTC.

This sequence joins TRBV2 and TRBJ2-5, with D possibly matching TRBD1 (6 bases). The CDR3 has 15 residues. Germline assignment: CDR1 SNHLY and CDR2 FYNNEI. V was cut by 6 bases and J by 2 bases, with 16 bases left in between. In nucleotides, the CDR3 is TGTGCCAGCAGGCAGGGGACACACCTACAAGAGACCCAGTACTTC. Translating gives CASRQGTHLQETQYF.

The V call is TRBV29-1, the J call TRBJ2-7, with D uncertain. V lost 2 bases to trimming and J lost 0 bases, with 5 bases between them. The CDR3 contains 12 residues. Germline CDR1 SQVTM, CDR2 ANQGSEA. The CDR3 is CSVESNSYEQYF. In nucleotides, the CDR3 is TGCAGCGTTGAATCTAACTCCTACGAGCAGTACTTC.

The CDR3 here is CASSPQSQGGTGELFF. The DNA for the CDR3 is TGTGCCAGCAGCCCCCAATCGCAGGGTGGCACCGGGGAGCTGTTTTTT. The V gene is TRBV7-8, the J gene TRBJ2-2, with D perhaps TRBD1 (5 bases). V was cut by 5 bases and J by 4 bases, with 17 bases left in between. CDR1 and CDR2 (germline): SGHVS, FQNEAQ. This CDR3 has 16 amino acids.

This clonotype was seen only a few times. The CDR3 DNA reads TGTGCCAGCAGCCAAGATCCCGGGACAGGGGGCTCACCCCTCCACTTT. This codes for CASSQDPGTGGSPLHF. This chain uses TRBV4-2 with TRBJ1-6, with 12 bases identical to TRBD1. There are 16 residues in the CDR3. Germline-derived CDR1 and CDR2 are LGHNA and YNFKEQ. V shed 0 bases and J 10 bases; nucleotides not matched to a gene: 4.

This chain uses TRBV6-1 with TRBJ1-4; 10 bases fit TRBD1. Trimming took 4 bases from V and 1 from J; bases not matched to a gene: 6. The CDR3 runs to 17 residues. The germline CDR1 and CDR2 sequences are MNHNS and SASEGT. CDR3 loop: CASSAKTGGLTNEKLFF. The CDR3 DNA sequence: TGTGCCAGCAGTGCAAAGACAGGGGGCTTAACTAATGAAAAACTGTTTTTT.

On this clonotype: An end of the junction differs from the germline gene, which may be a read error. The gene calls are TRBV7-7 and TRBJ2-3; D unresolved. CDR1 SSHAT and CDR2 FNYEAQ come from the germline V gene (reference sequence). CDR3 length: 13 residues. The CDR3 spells CASSSQYTDTQYF. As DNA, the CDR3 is TGTGCTAGCAGTTCACAATACACAGATACGCAGTATTTT.

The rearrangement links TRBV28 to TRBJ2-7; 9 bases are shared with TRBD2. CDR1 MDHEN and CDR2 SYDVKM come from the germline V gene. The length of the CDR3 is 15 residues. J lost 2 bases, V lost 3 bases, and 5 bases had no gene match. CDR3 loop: CASSFHSGGTYEQYF. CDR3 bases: TGTGCCAGCAGTTTTCACAGCGGGGGGACCTACGAGCAGTACTTC. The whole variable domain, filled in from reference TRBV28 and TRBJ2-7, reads DVKVTQSSRYLVKRTGEKVFLECVQDMDHENMFWYRQDPGLGLRLIYFSYDVKMKEKGDIPEGYSVSREKKERFSLILESASTNQTSMYLCASSFHSGGTYEQYFGPGTRLTVT.

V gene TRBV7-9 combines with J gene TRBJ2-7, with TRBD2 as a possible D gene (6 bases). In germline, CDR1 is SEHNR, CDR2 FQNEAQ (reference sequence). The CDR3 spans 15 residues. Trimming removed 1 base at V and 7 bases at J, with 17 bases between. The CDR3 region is CASSLVGSLGGEQYF. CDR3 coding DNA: TGTGCCAGCAGCTTAGTGGGCAGCCTGGGGGGTGAGCAGTACTTC.